This TCR beta chain is from a study of memory CD4+ T cells and cytomegalovirus serostatus. Study-wide findings and caveats: The CMV-associated TCR signature appears largely within the CD4+ memory repertoire. Repertoires predicted CMV serostatus with median bootstrapped AUC of about 0.96. Each of fewer than 80 CMV-associated TCRbeta sequences occurred in one to five individuals.

The CDR3 is 13 amino acids. Trimming shortened V by 11 bases and J by 0 bases, and 8 bases separated the two germline ends. The germline V gene encodes CDR1 ENHRY and CDR2 SYGVKD. Profiling relied on immunoSEQ multiplex PCR, and the TCRdb table lists in-frame clones only, not all of them. The data contain about 41,000 clones, 75% to 85% of them singletons. About this clone: Its specificity is not known.

Single viable CD3+CD4+CD8-CD45RO+ cells were sorted as the memory CD4+ T cells. The clonotype was recovered from an adult in good health and CMV-seronegative. This chain joins TRBV10-3 and TRBJ2-6, with D perhaps TRBD2 (5 bases). The sequencing sample was made of memory CD4+ T cells from blood. In DNA form, the CDR3 reads TGTGCCTCGGGATCCTCTGGGGCCAACGTCCTGACTTTC. This encodes CASGSSGANVLTF.